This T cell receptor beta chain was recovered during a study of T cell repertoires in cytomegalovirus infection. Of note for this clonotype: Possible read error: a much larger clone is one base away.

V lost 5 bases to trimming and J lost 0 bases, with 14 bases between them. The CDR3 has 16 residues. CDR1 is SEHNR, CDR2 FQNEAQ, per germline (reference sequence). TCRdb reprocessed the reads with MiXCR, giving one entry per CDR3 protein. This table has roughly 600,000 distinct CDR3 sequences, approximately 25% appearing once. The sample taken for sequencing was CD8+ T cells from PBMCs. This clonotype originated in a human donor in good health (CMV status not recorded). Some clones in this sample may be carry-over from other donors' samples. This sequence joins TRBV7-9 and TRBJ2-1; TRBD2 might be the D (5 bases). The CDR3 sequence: CASSLRAGDSYNEQFF. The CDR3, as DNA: TGTGCCAGCAGCCTTCGCGCGGGTGACTCCTACAATGAGCAGTTCTTC.